Each of the 10 T cell receptor beta chains below was sequenced from the same sample in a study of T cell repertoires in cytomegalovirus infection (dated by TCRdb to the late 2010s). Instrument used: Illumina HiSeq 1500. The raw public data were reprocessed by TCRdb itself: fastp quality trimming at Q25, MiXCR clonotype calling, in-frame beta chains only. Merged by CDR3 protein, the rows form single entries marked with the most common genes and DNA. The sample yields 100,000 or so distinct CDR3 sequences; 16% were counted once. The top ten constitute approximately 7.9% of the sample. Input material: PBMCs. These receptors were collected from a human donor in good health (CMV status not recorded). Some clones in this sample may be carry-over from other donors' samples.

A word on this clonotype: A much larger clone sits a single nucleotide away, making a read error possible. V usage is TRBV5-1 and J usage is TRBJ1-3; D is unresolved. Germline values: CDR1 SGHRS, CDR2 YFSETQ. The CDR3 is made up of 15 amino acids. CDR3: CASSLVGYPGNSIYF. CDR3 nucleotides: TGCGCCAGCAGCTTGGTAGGGTATCCTGGAAACTCCATATATTTT.

The V call is TRBV5-3, the J call TRBJ1-5; TRBD1 is a possible D gene (6 bases). Being an ORF, TRBV5-3 has a function that is uncertain. The CDR3 totals 15 residues. Trimming shortened V by 8 bases and J by 4 bases, and 19 bases separated the two germline ends. This CDR3 is CASSPYREGNQPQHF. The DNA of the CDR3 is TGTGCCAGCAGCCCCTACAGGGAAGGGAATCAGCCCCAGCATTTT.

The rearrangement uses TRBV5-6 and TRBJ1-2; the match to TRBD1 covers 9 bases. The CDR3 contains 13 residues. J gave up 10 bases and V 4 bases, and 8 bases lay outside the gene matches. From germline, CDR1 is SGHDT and CDR2 YYEEEE. The CDR3 coding sequence is TGTGCCAGCAGCCCGACAGGGGGTCGTGTCTACACCTTC. It is translated as CASSPTGGRVYTF.

This clonotype showed up just a few times. This chain connects TRBV5-1 to TRBJ2-2, with TRBD2 as a possible D gene (5 bases). Germline V gene sequence: CDR1 SGHRS, CDR2 YFSETQ. There are 14 residues in the CDR3. Trimming cost V 5 bases and J 1 base, with 9 bases left between them. The CDR3 DNA reads TGCGCCAGCAGAGGAGGAGTGAACACCGGGGAGCTGTTTTTT. Residues: CASRGGVNTGELFF.

There are a few counts of this clonotype. The chain uses TRBV14 and TRBJ1-6; a possible D gene is TRBD1 (6 bases). Trimming pared 0 bases from V and 6 bases from J, leaving 9 bases between. The CDR3 totals 15 residues. Looked up from germline, CDR1 is SGHDN and CDR2 is FVKESK. The CDR3 reads CASSQDQGSNSPLHF. In DNA form, the CDR3 reads TGTGCCAGCAGCCAAGATCAGGGGAGTAATTCACCCCTCCACTTT.

The gene calls are TRBV20-1 and TRBJ2-7; TRBD2 agrees at 7 bases. J gave up 2 bases and V 0 bases, and 4 bases lay outside the gene matches. The CDR3 has 14 amino acids. CDR1 is DFQATT and CDR2 is SNEGSKA in the germline V gene (reference sequence). CDR3 coding DNA: TGCAGTGCTAGAGATGTCAGCGGGGCCTACGAGCAGTACTTC. Residues: CSARDVSGAYEQYF.

The table lists this clonotype with many counts. This sequence joins TRBV7-2 and TRBJ1-2; no clear D. Germline V gene sequence: CDR1 SGHTA, CDR2 FQGNSA. V was shortened by 3 bases and J by 0 bases, with 8 bases between the two germline ends. The CDR3 is 14 residues long. The CDR3, as DNA: TGTGCCAGCAGCTTCGACGGATCTAACTATGGCTACACCTTC. This gives the protein CASSFDGSNYGYTF.

This clonotype has at least ten counts. The V and J genes are TRBV7-2 and TRBJ2-5; D call uncertain. The CDR3 has 14 residues. V lost 5 bases to trimming and J lost 2 bases, with 12 bases between them. Germline CDR1 SGHTA, CDR2 FQGNSA. CDR3 sequence (DNA): TGTGCCAGCAGCCCCGGACGGCCGCAAGAGACCCAGTACTTC. Its protein product is CASSPGRPQETQYF.

This clonotype was counted ten times or more. The chain's CDR3 is CASSTRLAGGLDTQYF. The CDR3 coding sequence is TGTGCCAGCAGCACTCGACTAGCGGGGGGGCTGGATACGCAGTATTTT. This rearrangement joins TRBV7-2 to TRBJ2-3; 14 bases map to TRBD2. Germline V gene data show CDR1 as SGHTA and CDR2 as FQGNSA. The CDR3 length is 16 residues. With V trimmed by 5 bases and J by 6 bases, 7 bases remained unmatched.

J is TRBJ2-2 and V is TRBV29-1; D is possibly TRBD1 (6 bases). The CDR3 spans 13 residues. CDR1 SQVTM and CDR2 ANQGSEA come from the germline V gene. V was shortened by 4 bases and J by 3 bases, with 9 bases between the two germline ends. The CDR3 region has the DNA TGCAGCGTTGGCAGGGGCTACACCGGGGAGCTGTTTTTT. Its protein product is CSVGRGYTGELFF.